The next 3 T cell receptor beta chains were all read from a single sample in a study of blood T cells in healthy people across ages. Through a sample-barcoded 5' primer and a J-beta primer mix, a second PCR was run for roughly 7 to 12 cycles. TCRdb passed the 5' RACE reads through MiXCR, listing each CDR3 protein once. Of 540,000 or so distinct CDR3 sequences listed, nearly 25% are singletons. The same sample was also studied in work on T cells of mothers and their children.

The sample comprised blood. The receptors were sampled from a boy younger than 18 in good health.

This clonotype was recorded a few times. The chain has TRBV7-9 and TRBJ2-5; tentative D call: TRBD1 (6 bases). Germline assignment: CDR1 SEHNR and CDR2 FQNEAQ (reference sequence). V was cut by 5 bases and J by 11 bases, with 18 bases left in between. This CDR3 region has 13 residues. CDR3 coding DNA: TGTGCCAGCAGCCCCCCGGGGACATCCGTACAGTACTTC. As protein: CASSPPGTSVQYF.

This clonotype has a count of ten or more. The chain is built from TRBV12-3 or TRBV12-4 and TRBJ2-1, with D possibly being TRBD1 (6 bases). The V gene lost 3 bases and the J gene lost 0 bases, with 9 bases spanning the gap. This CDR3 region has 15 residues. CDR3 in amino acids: CASSFRGSSYNEQFF. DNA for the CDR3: TGTGCCAGCAGTTTCAGGGGAAGCTCCTACAATGAGCAGTTCTTC.

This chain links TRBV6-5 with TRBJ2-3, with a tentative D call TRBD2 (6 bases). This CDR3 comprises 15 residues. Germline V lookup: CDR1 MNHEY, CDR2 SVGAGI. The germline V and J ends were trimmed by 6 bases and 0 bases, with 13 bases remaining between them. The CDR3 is CASRTGLSSTDTQYF. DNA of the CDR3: TGTGCCAGCAGAACGGGACTTTCAAGCACAGATACGCAGTATTTT.